Listed here is a single T cell receptor beta chain. The target of this receptor is not known. Base qualities were left out, and no much larger clone turns up one base away. The sample belongs to a study of beta chain features in type 1 diabetes (dated by TCRdb to the late 2010s). In the study overall: Mean age, gender distribution, total cell number and subset yield were not different between patients and healthy donors. Regulatory and stem cell-like memory subsets were isolated from only 8 patients and about 8 healthy donors, whereas naive and central memory subsets came from all 30 or so donors. In the study, TCRB repertoires of sorted circulating CD4+ T cell subsets from recently diagnosed type 1 diabetes patients were compared with those of matched healthy donors. A total of around 110,000,000 sorted cells were examined across all samples, and a strong correlation was observed between cell number per subset and RNA yield. Broader findings and caveats from the paper: Because cDNA was sequenced instead of genomic DNA, activated cells with high expression could be over-represented, although the groups did not differ in activation or CD3 levels. In all four CD4+ subsets, TCRB CDR3 length was moderately but significantly shorter in type 1 diabetes patients. PCR might favor shorter templates, but patient and control samples were amplified and corrected together, so any skew would affect both groups equally. Naive, central memory and regulatory TCRB repertoires appeared more similar among patients than among healthy donors. Because small numbers of individuals were included in the HLA sub-analyses, any influence of HLA type on TCRB rearrangement was left unresolved. At VDJ recombination sites, patients with type 1 diabetes made fewer insertions and deleted more nucleotides, a pattern implying thymic rearrangement abnormalities.

Each donor gave one peripheral blood draw, approximately 0.11 L on average, collected into heparinised tubes. Naive, central memory, regulatory and stem cell-like memory CD4+ T cells were sorted on a BD FACSAria II using a panel including CD45RO, CCR7, CD25, CD127, CD95 and CD27. Purity was above 95% for every sorted population. PBMCs were isolated right away by Lymphoprep density gradient centrifugation and were stained directly, without culture. So that batch effects would be minimized, each experiment stained and sorted samples in pairs, pairing one healthy donor with one patient. The High Capacity cDNA Reverse Transcription Kit was used to reverse transcribe all of the isolated RNA, meaning that expressed TCRB transcripts were what got sequenced. Naive, central memory and regulatory T cell samples underwent deep immunoSEQ sequencing, averaging about 3.5 million total reads per sample. Sorted cells were lysed in RLT buffer, and RNA was extracted using DNase-treated RNeasy Micro or Mini kits according to cell number. Each cell subset was processed on its own to prevent cross-contamination, while patient and healthy donor samples were processed together. The immunoSEQ multiplex PCR was used to amplify TCRB sequences from cDNA, yielding 87-bp fragments that span the CDR3 region. Sequencing of the amplicons was done on the Illumina HiSeq platform. The source study handled its data this way. PCR bias was computationally corrected using synthetic template baselines, reads within Hamming distance 2 were collapsed, and singletons that could not be merged were discarded. Reads were aligned against IMGT to assign V, D and J genes, CDR3 length and insertions or deletions at six rearrangement sites. Within each subset, clonotype counts were normalized to sorted cell number, and only after that were true diversity and Gini coefficients computed with the tcR R package. The overlap coefficient, calculated on TCRB nucleotide sequences, was used to measure repertoire sharing. As a proxy for the pre-selection repertoire, out-of-frame TCRB sequences from naive cells were analyzed. TCRdb mirrors the immuneACCESS table, restricted to in-frame sequences. Some clones are absent from its copies; in checked studies, under half trace to an unresolved V gene, and the reason for the others is unknown. V, J and clone size are those of that table, while D and trimming were read from the DNA. The sample table contains approximately 250,000 clones; only one count was recorded for about a sixth of them. More than 0.075% of the sample rests with the top ten.

The sequence was obtained from a man aged 25 to 45 with type 1 diabetes. Sequenced input: naive CD4+ T cells from blood. The cell subset or site label corresponds to: true naive CD4+ T cells.

The DNA reads as follows: TGCGCCAGCAGCTTTTCCGGGACTGGATACGAGCAGTACTTC. This translates into CASSFSGTGYEQYF. This chain is built from TRBV5-1 and TRBJ2-7; the D gene is possibly TRBD2, with 6 bases matching. Counted from cysteine to phenylalanine, this CDR3 has 14 amino acids. Only the CDR3 DNA is retained, 42 bases long and in frame from the first base. Trimming at the junction amounts to 2 bases on V and 4 bases on J, and the germline ends lie 13 bases apart. The germline V gene yields SGHRS for CDR1 and YFSETQ for CDR2.